The clone carrying this TCR beta chain was detected only a few times. As yet, its antigen is unknown. This entry belongs to a study of post-analysis software for immune sequencing data. Findings of the study overall: There were five TRBV segments more frequent in patients than controls, and TRBV5-6, TRBV5-1 and TRBV20-1 were among them. Samples from one preparation batch, clustered by F measure, grouped strongly together.

Carried by the TCR beta cDNA libraries were unique molecular identifiers. Approximately 500,000 cDNA molecules were recovered from an input of roughly 0.95 to 10 million T cells. TCRdb reprocessed the PCR reads with MiXCR, giving one entry per CDR3 protein. The data hold approximately 690,000 distinct CDR3 sequences, with approximately 59% observed a single time. The junction had 6 bases not matched to a gene; V was cut back by 4 bases and J by 7 bases. CDR3 length: 15 amino acids. CDR1 and CDR2 from the germline V gene are SGHRS and YFSETQ. The chain joins TRBV5-1 to TRBJ2-1; 12 bases map to TRBD2. This receptor was taken from a girl aged 2 to 9 with multiple sclerosis. Sequenced: blood. CDR3 protein: CASSQTSGSRNEQFF. CDR3 DNA: TGCGCCAGCAGCCAGACTAGCGGGAGTAGGAATGAGCAGTTCTTC.